One and the same sample provided the 6 T cell receptor beta chains below, sequenced in a study of T cells after yellow fever vaccination. One entry per CDR3 protein results from TCRdb running MiXCR on the 5' RACE reads. The sample gives hundreds of thousands of distinct CDR3 sequences, under 20% of which show up once; 15% to 20% is in the top ten. The material sequenced was PBMCs, taken before the yellow fever booster vaccination. All receptors derive from a man between 18 and 35 years old who received the YFV17D yellow fever vaccine.

The sample holds a few counts of this clonotype. V and J are TRBV6-2 or TRBV6-3 and TRBJ2-2; D is unresolved. V was shortened by 0 bases and J by 4 bases, with 15 bases between the two germline ends. CDR1 and CDR2 from the germline V gene are MNHEY and SVGEGT. CDR3 size: 17 residues. Written as DNA, the CDR3 is TGTGCCAGCAGTTACTCGAGTTTTTATGTAGCCACCGGGGAGCTGTTTTTT. This encodes CASSYSSFYVATGELFF.

This clonotype appeared many times. J is TRBJ2-3 and V is TRBV29-1, with TRBD2 matching over 11 bases. The germline gives CDR1 SQVTM, CDR2 ANQGSEA. This CDR3 comprises 15 residues. V shed 6 bases and J 2 bases; nucleotides not matched to a gene: 7. This chain's CDR3 is CSVRTSGGYTDTQYF. CDR3 DNA: TGCAGCGTAAGAACTAGCGGGGGTTACACAGATACGCAGTATTTT.

This rearrangement joins TRBV5-6 to TRBJ1-1; 8 bases are shared with TRBD1. The ends lost 5 bases at V and 1 base at J; junction bases unmatched: 7. Germline assignment: CDR1 SGHDT and CDR2 YYEEEE. The CDR3 loop spans 15 amino acids. CDR3 loop: CASRDRGRGNTEAFF. CDR3 nucleotides: TGTGCCAGCAGAGACAGGGGCCGGGGGAACACTGAAGCTTTCTTT.

V and J are TRBV15 and TRBJ1-1; D gene uncertain. The CDR3 has 13 residues. The V end lost 2 bases, the J end lost 2 bases, and 6 bases lay between the germline ends. Looked up from germline, CDR1 is LNHNV and CDR2 is YYDKDF (reference sequence). CDR3 in DNA: TGTGCCACCAGCAGAACCCTAAACACTGAAGCTTTCTTT. Its protein is CATSRTLNTEAFF.

A few counts support this clonotype. This sequence joins TRBV12-3 or TRBV12-4 and TRBJ2-2; TRBD1 is a possible D gene (5 bases). V was shortened by 7 bases and J by 5 bases, with 17 bases between the two germline ends. This CDR3 contains 15 residues. Here the CDR3 DNA reads TGTGCCAGCATCCCAATCGGGCAGGGAACCGGGGAGCTGTTTTTT. Amino acid sequence: CASIPIGQGTGELFF.

This clonotype was detected many times. CDR3 sequence: CASSLDQGSPNSPLHF. The CDR3 region has the DNA TGCGCCAGCAGCTTGGATCAGGGGTCGCCTAATTCACCCCTCCACTTT. The rearrangement joins TRBV5-1 to TRBJ1-6, with D possibly matching TRBD1 (6 bases). This CDR3 has 16 residues. Germline CDR1 reads SGHRS; CDR2 reads YFSETQ. The V and J ends lost 0 bases and 6 bases respectively, with 13 bases between them.